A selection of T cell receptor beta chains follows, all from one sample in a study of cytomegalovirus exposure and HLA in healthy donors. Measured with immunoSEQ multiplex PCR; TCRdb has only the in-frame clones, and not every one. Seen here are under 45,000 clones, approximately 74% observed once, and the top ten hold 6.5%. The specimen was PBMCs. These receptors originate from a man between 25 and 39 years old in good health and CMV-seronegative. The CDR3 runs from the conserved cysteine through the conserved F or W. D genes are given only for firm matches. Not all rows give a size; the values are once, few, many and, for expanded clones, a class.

cdr3_nt: TGTGCCAGCAGCTTACTCATGAACACTGAAGCTTTCTTT; cdr3_aa: CASSLLMNTEAFF; j_call: TRBJ1-1; d_call: NA; clone_size: NA; v_call: TRBV14
cdr3_nt: TGTGCCAGCAGTTTGAGCAGGGGAAATGGCTACACCTTC; cdr3_aa: CASSLSRGNGYTF; j_call: TRBJ1-2; d_call: NA; clone_size: NA; v_call: TRBV28
cdr3_nt: TGTGCCAGCAGGACAGGGCGGGGGAACACTGAAGCTTTCTTT; cdr3_aa: CASRTGRGNTEAFF; j_call: TRBJ1-1; d_call: TRBD1; clone_size: NA; v_call: TRBV28
cdr3_nt: TGTGCCAGCACGGGGGGGGCAGATACGCAGTATTTT; cdr3_aa: CASTGGADTQYF; j_call: TRBJ2-3; d_call: TRBD2; clone_size: few; v_call: TRBV6-1
cdr3_nt: TGTGCCAGTCGAGAAGTAGAGTACACTGAAGCTTTCTTT; cdr3_aa: CASREVEYTEAFF; j_call: TRBJ1-1; d_call: NA; clone_size: NA; v_call: TRBV28
cdr3_nt: TGCGCCAGCAGCCAAGATGGCGTAACTGGGGCCTATGGCTACACCTTC; cdr3_aa: CASSQDGVTGAYGYTF; j_call: TRBJ1-2; d_call: NA; clone_size: NA; v_call: TRBV4-3
cdr3_nt: TGTGCTAGTGGAGTGGGACTAGCGGGAGGAACAGATACGCAGTATTTT; cdr3_aa: CASGVGLAGGTDTQYF; j_call: TRBJ2-3; d_call: TRBD2; clone_size: few; v_call: TRBV12-5
cdr3_nt: TGTGCCAGCAGCGTCTTTCGCGCAGATACGCAGTATTTT; cdr3_aa: CASSVFRADTQYF; j_call: TRBJ2-3; d_call: NA; clone_size: NA; v_call: TRBV9
cdr3_nt: TGTGCCAGCAGTTATAGTCTAGCGGGGTACAATGAGCAGTTCTTC; cdr3_aa: CASSYSLAGYNEQFF; j_call: TRBJ2-1; d_call: TRBD2; clone_size: once; v_call: TRBV6-6
cdr3_nt: TGTGCCAGCAGTTTTGGGACATTCTCCTACGAGCAGTACTTC; cdr3_aa: CASSFGTFSYEQYF; j_call: TRBJ2-7; d_call: NA; clone_size: once; v_call: TRBV27
cdr3_nt: TGTGCCAGCAGCCAGGCGGACATCCTACGCACAGATACGCAGTATTTT; cdr3_aa: CASSQADILRTDTQYF; j_call: TRBJ2-3; d_call: NA; clone_size: NA; v_call: TRBV4-2
cdr3_nt: TGTGCCAGCTCCTCCGGACAGGGAGGGAATACTGAAGCTTTCTTT; cdr3_aa: CASSSGQGGNTEAFF; j_call: TRBJ1-1; d_call: TRBD1; clone_size: NA; v_call: TRBV18
cdr3_nt: TGCAGCGCAACCGGGACAGGGGGCTTTGACTATGGCTACACCTTC; cdr3_aa: CSATGTGGFDYGYTF; j_call: TRBJ1-2; d_call: TRBD1; clone_size: NA; v_call: TRBV29-1
cdr3_nt: TGCAGCGTTGGACTAGCGGGGTACAATGAGCAGTTCTTC; cdr3_aa: CSVGLAGYNEQFF; j_call: TRBJ2-1; d_call: TRBD2; clone_size: NA; v_call: TRBV29-1
cdr3_nt: TGTGCCAGCAGCCAAGAGGCAGGAACGTCCTACGAGCAGTACTTC; cdr3_aa: CASSQEAGTSYEQYF; j_call: TRBJ2-7; d_call: NA; clone_size: NA; v_call: TRBV4-2
cdr3_nt: TGTGCCAGTAGTCCTCCTGGACAGGTCTATGGCTACACCTTC; cdr3_aa: CASSPPGQVYGYTF; j_call: TRBJ1-2; d_call: TRBD1; clone_size: NA; v_call: TRBV19
cdr3_nt: TGTGCCAGCAGCTTGTGGAGGGAGGGCGAAAAACTGTTTTTT; cdr3_aa: CASSLWREGEKLFF; j_call: TRBJ1-4; d_call: NA; clone_size: NA; v_call: TRBV7-9
cdr3_nt: TGTGCCAGCAATTACAGAGAGACCCAGTACTTC; cdr3_aa: CASNYRETQYF; j_call: TRBJ2-5; d_call: NA; clone_size: NA; v_call: TRBV2
cdr3_nt: TGTGCCAGCAGTGAAGGGGTAGCGGGATGGTCCGGGGAGCTGTTTTTT; cdr3_aa: CASSEGVAGWSGELFF; j_call: TRBJ2-2; d_call: TRBD2; clone_size: few; v_call: TRBV2
cdr3_nt: TGTGCCACTACCCAGGAGGGACTTCCGGCGGTGGATGAGCAGTTCTTC; cdr3_aa: CATTQEGLPAVDEQFF; j_call: TRBJ2-1; d_call: NA; clone_size: NA; v_call: TRBV2
cdr3_nt: TGTGCCAGCAGTGATCCGGGACTAGCGGGAACCGGGGAGCTGTTTTTT; cdr3_aa: CASSDPGLAGTGELFF; j_call: TRBJ2-2; d_call: TRBD2; clone_size: medium-sized; v_call: TRBV2
cdr3_nt: TGCGCCAGCAGCCAAGGACAGGGTGACGGTAACTATGGCTACACCTTC; cdr3_aa: CASSQGQGDGNYGYTF; j_call: TRBJ1-2; d_call: TRBD1; clone_size: few; v_call: TRBV4-3
cdr3_nt: TGTGCCAGCAAATCTGGGGTTGCGGGGGAGCAGTACTTC; cdr3_aa: CASKSGVAGEQYF; j_call: TRBJ2-7; d_call: NA; clone_size: few; v_call: TRBV6-6
cdr3_nt: TGTGCCAGCAGTTACAAGATCGGCGGAACCTATGGCTACACCTTC; cdr3_aa: CASSYKIGGTYGYTF; j_call: TRBJ1-2; d_call: NA; clone_size: NA; v_call: TRBV6-6
cdr3_nt: TGTGCCAGCAGCACGGGACTAGCGGACAATGAGCAGTTCTTC; cdr3_aa: CASSTGLADNEQFF; j_call: TRBJ2-1; d_call: TRBD2; clone_size: NA; v_call: TRBV28
cdr3_nt: TGTGCCAGCAGCCACGGGACAGGGGGATCTCAGCCCCAGCATTTT; cdr3_aa: CASSHGTGGSQPQHF; j_call: TRBJ1-5; d_call: TRBD1; clone_size: NA; v_call: TRBV7-2